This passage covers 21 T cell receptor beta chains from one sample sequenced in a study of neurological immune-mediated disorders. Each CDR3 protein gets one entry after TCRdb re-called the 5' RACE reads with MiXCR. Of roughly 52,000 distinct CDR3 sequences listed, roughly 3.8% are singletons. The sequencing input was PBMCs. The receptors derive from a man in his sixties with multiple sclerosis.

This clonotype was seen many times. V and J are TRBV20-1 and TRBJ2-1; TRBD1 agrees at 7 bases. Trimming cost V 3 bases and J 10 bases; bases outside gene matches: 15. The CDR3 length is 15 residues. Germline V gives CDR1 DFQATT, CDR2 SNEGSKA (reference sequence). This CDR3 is CSASKRQGVYSEQFF. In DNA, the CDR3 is TGCAGTGCTAGTAAGAGGCAGGGGGTTTACAGCGAGCAGTTCTTC.

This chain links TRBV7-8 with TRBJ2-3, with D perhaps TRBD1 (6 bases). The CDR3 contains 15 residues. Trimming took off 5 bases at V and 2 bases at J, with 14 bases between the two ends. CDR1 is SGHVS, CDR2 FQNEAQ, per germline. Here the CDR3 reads CASSPLGGNTDTQYF. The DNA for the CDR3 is TGTGCCAGCAGCCCCCTAGGGGGAAACACAGATACGCAGTATTTT.

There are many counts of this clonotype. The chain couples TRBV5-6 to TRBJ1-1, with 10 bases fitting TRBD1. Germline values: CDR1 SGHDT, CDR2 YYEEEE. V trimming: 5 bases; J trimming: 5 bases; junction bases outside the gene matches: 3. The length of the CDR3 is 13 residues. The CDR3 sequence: CASSSDRGTEAFF. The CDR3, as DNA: TGTGCCAGCAGTTCGGACAGGGGGACTGAAGCTTTCTTT.

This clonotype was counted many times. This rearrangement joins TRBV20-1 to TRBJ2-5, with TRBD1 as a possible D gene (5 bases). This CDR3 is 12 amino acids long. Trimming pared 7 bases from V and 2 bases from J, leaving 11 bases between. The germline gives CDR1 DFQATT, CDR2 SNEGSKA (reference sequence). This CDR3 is CSDRTGQETQYF. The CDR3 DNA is TGCAGTGACCGTACAGGTCAAGAGACCCAGTACTTC.

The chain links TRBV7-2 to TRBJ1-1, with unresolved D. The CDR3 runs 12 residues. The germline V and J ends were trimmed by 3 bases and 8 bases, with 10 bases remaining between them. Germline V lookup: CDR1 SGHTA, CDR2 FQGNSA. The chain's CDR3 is CASSFRRNEAFF. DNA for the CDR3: TGTGCCAGCAGCTTTCGCCGGAACGAAGCTTTCTTT.

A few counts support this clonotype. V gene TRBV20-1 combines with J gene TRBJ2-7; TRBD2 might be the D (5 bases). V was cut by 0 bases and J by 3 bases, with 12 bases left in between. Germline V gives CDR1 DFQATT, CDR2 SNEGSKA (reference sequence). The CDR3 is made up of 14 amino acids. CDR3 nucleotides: TGCAGTGCTAGAGATGAAGCGGAGATCTACGAGCAGTACTTC. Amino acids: CSARDEAEIYEQYF.

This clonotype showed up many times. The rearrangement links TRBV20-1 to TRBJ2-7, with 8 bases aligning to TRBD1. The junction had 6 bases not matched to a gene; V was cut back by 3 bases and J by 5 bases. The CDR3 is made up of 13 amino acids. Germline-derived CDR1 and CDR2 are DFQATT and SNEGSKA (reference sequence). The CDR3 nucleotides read TGCAGTGCTAGTAGCAGGGGGCGCAACGAGCAGTACTTC. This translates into CSASSRGRNEQYF.

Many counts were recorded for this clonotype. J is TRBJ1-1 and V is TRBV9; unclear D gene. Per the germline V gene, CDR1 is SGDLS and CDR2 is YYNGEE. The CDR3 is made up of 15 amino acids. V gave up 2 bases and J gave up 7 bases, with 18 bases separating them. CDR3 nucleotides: TGTGCCAGCAGCGTGGTTGGAGGGAAACTCGTTGAAGCTTTCTTT. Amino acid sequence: CASSVVGGKLVEAFF.

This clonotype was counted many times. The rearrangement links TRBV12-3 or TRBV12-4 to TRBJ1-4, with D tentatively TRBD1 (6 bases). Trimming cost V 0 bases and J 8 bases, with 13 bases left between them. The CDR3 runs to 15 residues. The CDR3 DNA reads TGTGCCAGCAGTTTAGCGCAGGGGATGAGCGAAAAACTGTTTTTT. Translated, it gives CASSLAQGMSEKLFF.

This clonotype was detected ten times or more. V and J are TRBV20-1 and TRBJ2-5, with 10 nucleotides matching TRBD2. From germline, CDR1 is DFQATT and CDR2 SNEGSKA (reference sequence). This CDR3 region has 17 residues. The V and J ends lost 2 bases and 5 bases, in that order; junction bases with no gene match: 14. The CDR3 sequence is CSARSPGLASSWETQYF. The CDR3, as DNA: TGCAGTGCTAGATCCCCGGGACTAGCGTCATCCTGGGAGACCCAGTACTTC.

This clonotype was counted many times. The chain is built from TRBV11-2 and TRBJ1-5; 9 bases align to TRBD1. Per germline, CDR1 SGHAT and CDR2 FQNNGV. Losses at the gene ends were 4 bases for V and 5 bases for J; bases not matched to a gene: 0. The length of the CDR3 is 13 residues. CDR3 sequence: CASSWDRDQPQHF. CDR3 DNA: TGTGCCAGCAGCTGGGACAGGGATCAGCCCCAGCATTTT.

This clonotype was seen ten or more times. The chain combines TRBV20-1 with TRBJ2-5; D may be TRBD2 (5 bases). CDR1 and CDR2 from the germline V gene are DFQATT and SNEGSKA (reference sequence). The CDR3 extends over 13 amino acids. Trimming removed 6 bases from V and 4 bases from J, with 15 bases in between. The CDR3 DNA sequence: TGCAGTGCCCTAGGTACGGGGAGAGAGACCCAGTACTTC. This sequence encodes CSALGTGRETQYF.

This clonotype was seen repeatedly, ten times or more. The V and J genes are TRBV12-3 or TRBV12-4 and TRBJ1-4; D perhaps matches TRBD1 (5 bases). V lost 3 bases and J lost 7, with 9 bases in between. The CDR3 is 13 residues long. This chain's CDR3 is CASSLAGTEKLFF. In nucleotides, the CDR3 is TGTGCCAGCAGTTTGGCAGGGACTGAAAAACTGTTTTTT.

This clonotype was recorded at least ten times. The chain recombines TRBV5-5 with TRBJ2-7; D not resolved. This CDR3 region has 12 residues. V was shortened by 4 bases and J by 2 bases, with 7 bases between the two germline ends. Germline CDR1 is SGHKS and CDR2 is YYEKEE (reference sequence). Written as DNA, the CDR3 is TGTGCCAGCAGCCTGGGGACCTACGAGCAGTACTTC. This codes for CASSLGTYEQYF.

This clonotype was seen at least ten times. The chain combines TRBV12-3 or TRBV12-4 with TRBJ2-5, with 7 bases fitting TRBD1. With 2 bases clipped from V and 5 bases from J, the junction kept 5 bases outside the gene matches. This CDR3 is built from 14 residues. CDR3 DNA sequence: TGTGCCAGCAGTTTAAGGGGGCGCTTTGAGACCCAGTACTTC. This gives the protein CASSLRGRFETQYF.

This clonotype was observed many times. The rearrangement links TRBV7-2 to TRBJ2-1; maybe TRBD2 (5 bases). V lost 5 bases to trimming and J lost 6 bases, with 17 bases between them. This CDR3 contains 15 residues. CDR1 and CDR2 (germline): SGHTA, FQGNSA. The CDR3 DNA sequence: TGTGCCAGCAGCCCCCGGGGAAGAGGTGGCAATGAGCAGTTCTTC. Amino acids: CASSPRGRGGNEQFF. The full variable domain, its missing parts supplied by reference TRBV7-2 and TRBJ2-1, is GAGVSQSPSNKVTEKGKDVELRCDPISGHTALYWYRQSLGQGLEFLIYFQGNSAPDKSGLPSDRFSAERTGGSVSTLTIQRTQQEDSAVYLCASSPRGRGGNEQFFGPGTRLTVL.

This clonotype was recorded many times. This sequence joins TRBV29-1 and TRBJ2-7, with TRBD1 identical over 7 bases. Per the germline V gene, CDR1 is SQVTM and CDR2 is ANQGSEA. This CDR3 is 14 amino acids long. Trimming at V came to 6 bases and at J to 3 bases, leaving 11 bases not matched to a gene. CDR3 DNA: TGCAGCGTGCGCCGGGACAGCCCTTTCTACGAGCAGTACTTC. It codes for CSVRRDSPFYEQYF.

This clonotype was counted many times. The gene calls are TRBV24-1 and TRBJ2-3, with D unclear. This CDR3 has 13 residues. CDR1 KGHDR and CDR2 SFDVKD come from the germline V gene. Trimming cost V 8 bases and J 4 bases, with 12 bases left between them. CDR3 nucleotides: TGTGCCACCAATGGCGTCGAATCAGATACGCAGTATTTT. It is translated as CATNGVESDTQYF.

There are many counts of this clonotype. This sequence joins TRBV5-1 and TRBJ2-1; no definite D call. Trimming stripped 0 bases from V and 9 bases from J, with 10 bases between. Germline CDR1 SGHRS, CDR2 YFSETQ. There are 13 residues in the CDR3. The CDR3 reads CASSLDALGEQFF. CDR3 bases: TGCGCCAGCAGCTTGGACGCCCTAGGTGAGCAGTTCTTC.

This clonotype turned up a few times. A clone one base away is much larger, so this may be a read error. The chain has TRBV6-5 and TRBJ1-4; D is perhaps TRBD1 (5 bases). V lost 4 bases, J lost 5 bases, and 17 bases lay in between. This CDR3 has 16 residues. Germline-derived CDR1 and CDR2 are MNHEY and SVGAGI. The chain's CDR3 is CASSSHPGTGNEKLFF. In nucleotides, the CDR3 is TGTGCCAGCAGTTCTCACCCCGGGACGGGGAATGAAAAACTGTTTTTT.

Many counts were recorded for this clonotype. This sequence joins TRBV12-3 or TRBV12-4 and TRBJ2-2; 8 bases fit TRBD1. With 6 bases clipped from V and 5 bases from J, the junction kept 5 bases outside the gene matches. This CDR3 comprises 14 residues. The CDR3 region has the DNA TGTGCCAGCAGCTGGACAGGGAGGACCGGGGAGCTGTTTTTT. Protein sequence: CASSWTGRTGELFF.